Sequencing of this T cell receptor (beta chain) was carried out in a study of blood T cells in healthy people across ages. Study results and caveats: Long-lived donors exceeded aged donors in naive CD4+ cells and diversity. Not knowing donor CMV status may have confounded expanded clonotype changes.

CDR1 and CDR2 from the germline V gene are KGHDR and SFDVKD. CDR3 length: 17 amino acids. Then a second PCR, running about 6 to 12 cycles, was carried out with a sample-barcoded 5' primer and a J-beta primer mix. Each TCR beta cDNA got a 12-nucleotide random molecular identifier. MiXCR was run by TCRdb on the 5' RACE reads, yielding one entry per CDR3 protein. This sample carries 550,000 to 750,000 distinct CDR3 sequences, 20% to 25% of them seen once, and the ten largest clones take under 4%. Researchers report isolating at least 6 million PBMCs per sample. As regards this clonotype: Its antigen is currently unknown. A read error may produce the germline difference seen at one junction end.

The sample was blood. V usage is TRBV24-1 and J usage is TRBJ2-2, with 12 bases matching TRBD2. The TCR was taken from a man between 70 and 80 years old in good health. This CDR3 is CATSVGLAGPKTGELFF. CDR3 nucleotides: TGTGCCACCAGTGTGGGACTAGCGGGCCCGAAAACCGGGGAGCTGTTTTTT.